Below, 6 T cell receptor beta chains from the same sample are listed, as sequenced in a study of blood T cell repertoires in COVID-19 (dated by TCRdb to 2020 to 2021). Libraries were made using the immunoSEQ multiplex PCR assay. What TCRdb holds here is the immuneACCESS table cut down to in-frame rearrangements. Part of the clones is not present; checked against another copy, under half of the missing clones reflect an unresolved V gene, and the others are unexplained. The sample table records around 200,000 clones; around 82% of these occur just once. In total, the top ten clones hold less than 5.5% of the sample. The sequenced sample consisted of peripheral blood. These receptors all come from a man aged 50-59 years with active or convalescent COVID-19.

This CDR3 is CASSLGTPSSYEQYF. Here the CDR3 DNA reads TGCGCCAGCAGCTTAGGGACTCCCAGCTCCTACGAGCAGTACTTC. J is TRBJ2-7 and V is TRBV5-1, with a possible D match to TRBD2 (6 bases). This CDR3 comprises 15 residues. Germline V lookup: CDR1 SGHRS, CDR2 YFSETQ. V lost 2 bases and J 0 bases, leaving 12 bases between the germline ends.

This clone was counted once. This chain links TRBV7-2 with TRBJ2-1; 11 bases agree with TRBD2. V gave up 6 bases and J gave up 7 bases; unmatched junction bases: 11. Germline CDR1 is SGHTA and CDR2 is FQGNSA. The CDR3 runs to 16 residues. The CDR3, as DNA: TGTGCCAGCAGTTACCATAGCGGGGGGGCGAGGAATGAGCAGTTCTTC. Encoded protein: CASSYHSGGARNEQFF.

The V and J genes are TRBV4-2 and TRBJ1-2, with a weak D call TRBD1 (5 bases). The germline V and J ends were trimmed by 0 bases and 7 bases, with 12 bases remaining between them. Germline CDR1 reads LGHNA; CDR2 reads YNFKEQ. The CDR3 length is 14 residues. The CDR3 protein is CASSQDTGFIGYTF. CDR3 nucleotides: TGTGCCAGCAGCCAAGATACAGGTTTCATTGGCTACACCTTC.

The chain carries TRBV9 and TRBJ2-5; D possibly corresponds to TRBD2 (5 bases). CDR3 length: 15 residues. Germline V gives CDR1 SGDLS, CDR2 YYNGEE. V was cut by 2 bases and J by 0 bases, with 11 bases left in between. In DNA, the CDR3 is TGTGCCAGCAGCGTGTTAGCGAACGACCAAGAGACCCAGTACTTC. Protein product: CASSVLANDQETQYF.

The rearrangement uses TRBV2 and TRBJ2-4; a weak D match, TRBD1 (5 bases). Germline V CDR1 and CDR2: SNHLY, FYNNEI. Trimming took 0 bases from V and 0 from J, leaving 9 bases between them. The CDR3 spans 16 residues. DNA of the CDR3: TGTGCCAGCAGTGAAGCTGGCAGGGCAGCCAAAAACATTCAGTACTTC. Amino acids: CASSEAGRAAKNIQYF.

The chain is built from TRBV4-3 and TRBJ1-5; D unresolved. Germline V CDR1 and CDR2: LGHNA, YSLEER. V was trimmed by 4 bases and J by 6 bases, leaving 13 bases between them. The CDR3 extends over 14 amino acids. In nucleotides, the CDR3 is TGCGCCAGCAGCCCGGTTGTATCGGGTCAGCCCCAGCATTTT. This translates into CASSPVVSGQPQHF.